These T cell receptor beta chains were read from a single sample in a study of cytomegalovirus exposure and HLA in healthy donors. Clones were sequenced by immunoSEQ multiplex PCR, and TCRdb holds only the in-frame ones, with some missing. The ten most abundant clones cover 1.5% to 2% of a sample with 130,000 or so clones. The sequencing sample was made of PBMCs. The source of these receptors is a man aged 18 to 29 in good health and CMV-seronegative. Each CDR3 is given with its conserved first and last residue.

v_call | cdr3_aa
TRBV15 | CATSRLRGSDLVNTEAFF
TRBV5-1 | CASSQTGGYPYEQYF
TRBV27 | CASSPQGTKNIQYF
TRBV10-3 | CATCRGREANEKLFF
TRBV4-1 | CASSQANEPLSGQLLEQYF
TRBV7-3 | CASSLTGTGNTEAFF
TRBV9 | CASSVQQGMTDTQYF
TRBV5-6 | CASSLGQINTGELFF
TRBV29-1 | CSVVTGQYF
TRBV5-1 | CASSLASVTDTQYF
TRBV29-1 | CSVATGGNQPQHF
TRBV6-6 | CASSPGLSNQPQHF
TRBV4-3 | CASSQDPGVGSPLHF
TRBV15 | CATSRDRGLTYEQYF
TRBV28 | CASSPIPGTGDNEQFF
TRBV5-1 | CASRLAGGYEQYF
TRBV27 | CASSFSATGGETQYF
TRBV15 | CATSRGGTGTSREKLFF
TRBV28 | CASSSHPGGNTEAFF
TRBV5-4 | CASSLSRLAGGRGTDTQYF
TRBV11-2 | CASSLLAGAGELFF
TRBV4-1 | CASSYQRVSYEQYF
TRBV5-1 | CASSLPGQTSNTEAFF
TRBV7-9 | CASSLGAGGGSMVNQPQHF
TRBV10-3 | CATLAGAEYNEQFF
TRBV19 | CASSTGVTGELFF
TRBV18 | CASSPLGVNTEAFF
TRBV5-1 | CASSLAPSGQPQHF
TRBV7-2 | CASSPTGSASPLHF
TRBV6-1 | CASIMTGGQPQHF
TRBV5-1 | CASTSRQRELGDEQFF
TRBV5-6 | CASSSSGRLGNEQFF
TRBV4-3 | CASSHSSSASGENEQFF
TRBV5-3 | CARRSPRNRRNSPLHF
TRBV5-6 | CASSYGATSPIYEQYF
TRBV7-9 | CASSPRGAQNTGELFF
TRBV28 | CASRGRGRGLPNYGYTF
TRBV28 | CASRPRVGRDSPLHF
TRBV11-2 | CASNLGVPTDTQYF
TRBV9 | CASSVGTTPDTQYF
TRBV5-1 | CASSPDRGGGEQYF
TRBV5-1 | CASARDTNTEAFF
TRBV27 | CASSLSPTGLCEQYF
TRBV28 | CASSRPGTGPIGNTIYF
TRBV30 | CAWNVFAGADGYTF
TRBV10-3 | CAIRTRGDTDTQYF
TRBV2 | CASSDDRSYQPQHF
TRBV6-5 | CASSYEGKTEAFF
TRBV6-1 | CASSDRTGVNYGYTF
TRBV29-1 | CSVVQSYEQYF
TRBV6-4 | CASSDGTSGGAVDTQYF
TRBV9 | CASSVGGKGNEQFF
TRBV9 | CASSVEGQGRETQYF
TRBV9 | CASSVGQVGTGELFF
TRBV13 | CASSSRDRGVYEQYF
TRBV2 | CASSARVGNTIYF
TRBV7-9 | CASSLTGIEQFF
TRBV18 | CASSPTGYNEQFF
TRBV7-3 | CASSSRNGLESTDTQYF